This record looks at one T cell receptor (beta chain) sequence and its context. This clonotype came up a few times. Its antigen remains undetermined. Nothing much larger sits one base from this clone, and base qualities are not available. This entry is derived from a study of identical twins (TCRdb year 2016). Concerning the study at large: To test whether fetal clonotypes persist, the study used deep sequencing on TCR alpha and beta repertoires from monozygotic twins, unrelated adults of various ages, and cord blood. Replicate twin experiments were performed at different times using different library preparation protocols to rule out contamination. Findings and caveats that apply to the study as a whole: The excess sharing between twins in beta out-of-frame sequences was weaker because fewer shared sequences reduced the signal-to-noise ratio. Compared with coincidental sharing between unrelated individuals, out-of-frame TCR alpha sequences shared between twins had an excess of sequences with low generation probability. Because the same donors could not be followed over many years, conclusions were based on cross-sectional statistical analysis. Abundant cord blood beta clonotypes carried fewer insertions; young adult naive repertoires showed a weaker similar trend, while memory repertoires showed none. In monozygotic twins, out-of-frame TCR alpha sharing was systematically underestimated by recombination models, although the models agreed with sharing between unrelated individuals. Zero-insertion analyses could be partly confounded by invariant T cells such as MAIT and iNKT, although diverse VJ usage argued against such confounding for most clonotypes.

All donors were healthy Caucasians. The twin cohort consisted of three pairs of female monozygotic twins, all aged about 18 to 29 years. CD4+ and CD8+ T cell populations were isolated with positive isolation kits from Invitrogen. The protocol used for the library was 5' RACE. The instrument was an Illumina HiSeq 2000. Template switching introduced a universal primer binding site; the final cDNA contained a unique molecular identifier, enabling accurate counting of TCR cDNA molecules. Specific primers in the conserved constant-segment region were used to synthesize first-strand cDNA for the TCR alpha and beta chains. To control for contamination, every cDNA library carried two barcodes: a SMART-Mk sample barcode plus Illumina barcodes. TruSeq adapter sequences along with Illumina sample barcodes were introduced in two successive PCR steps. The TCR alpha and beta cDNA libraries were sequenced on the Illumina HiSeq platform using custom primers. Under the source paper's analysis protocol: MiGEC processed the raw reads to extract unique molecular identifiers, while MiXCR was used to determine the CDR3 positions. Recombination models were inferred per individual with the repgenHMM and IGoR tools using an EM algorithm. Shared clonotypes were analyzed with the tcR package in R, and sharing was normalized by the product of cloneset sizes. Out-of-frame nonproductive sequences were analyzed to study raw recombination free of thymic and clonal selection effects. TCRdb applied fastp at Q25 and MiXCR to the public reads, then kept only in-frame beta chains. Each CDR3 protein gets just one entry, which takes the most common genes and DNA from the rows behind it. The authors' filters were not applied to this entry. The sample profile shows hundreds of thousands of distinct CDR3 sequences; about a fifth of them were found once. The ten largest clones take up around 0.5% of the sample.

The sample also formed part of further work on yellow fever vaccine responses in identical twins. The second paper further reports: According to the authors, the vaccine-induced T cell response in identical twins seemed to be partly convergent and partly specific to each individual. Focusing on identical twins, the study followed the T cell clones that responded to the vaccine, and did so with precision.

Sequencing used CD4+ T cells sorted from blood. This TCR derives from a woman in her late teens or twenties in good health.

The DNA reads as follows: TGTGCCATCCGACCGGGACTAGCGGCGACAGATACGCAGTATTTT. The translation is CAIRPGLAATDTQYF. Recombination joined TRBV10-3 with TRBJ2-3; 11 of the junction bases match TRBD2. Germline trimming amounts to 8 bases on V and 3 bases on J, with 7 as the count of junction bases outside the gene matches. The CDR3 measures 15 amino acids from cysteine to phenylalanine. The retained sequence is limited to the CDR3, 45 bases, with the frame set at the first base. For CDR1 and CDR2, the germline V gene lists ENHRY and SYGVKD.